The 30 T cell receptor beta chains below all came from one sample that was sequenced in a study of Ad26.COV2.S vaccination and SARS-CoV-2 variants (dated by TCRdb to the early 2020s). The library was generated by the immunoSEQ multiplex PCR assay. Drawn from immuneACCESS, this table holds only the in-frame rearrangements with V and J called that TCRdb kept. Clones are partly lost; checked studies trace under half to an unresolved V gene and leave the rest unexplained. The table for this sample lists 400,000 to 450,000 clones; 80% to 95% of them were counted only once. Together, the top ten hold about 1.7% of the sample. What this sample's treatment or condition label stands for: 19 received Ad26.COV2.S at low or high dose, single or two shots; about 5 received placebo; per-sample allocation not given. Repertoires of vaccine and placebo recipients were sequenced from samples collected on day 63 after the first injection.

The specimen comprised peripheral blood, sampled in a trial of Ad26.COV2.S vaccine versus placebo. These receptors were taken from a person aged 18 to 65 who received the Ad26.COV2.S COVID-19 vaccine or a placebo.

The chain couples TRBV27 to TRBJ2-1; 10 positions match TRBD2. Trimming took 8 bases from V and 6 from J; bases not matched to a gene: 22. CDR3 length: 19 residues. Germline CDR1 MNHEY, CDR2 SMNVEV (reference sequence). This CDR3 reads CASFGVISGGPKTSNEQFF. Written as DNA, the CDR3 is TGTGCCAGCTTTGGTGTGATTAGCGGGGGGCCTAAGACATCCAATGAGCAGTTCTTC.

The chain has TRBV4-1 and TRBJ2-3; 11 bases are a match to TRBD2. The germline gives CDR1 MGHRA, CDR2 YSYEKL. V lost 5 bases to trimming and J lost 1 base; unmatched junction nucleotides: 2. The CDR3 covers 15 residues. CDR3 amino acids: CASSSLAGGTDTQYF. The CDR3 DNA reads TGCGCCAGCAGCTCACTAGCGGGGGGCACAGATACGCAGTATTTT.

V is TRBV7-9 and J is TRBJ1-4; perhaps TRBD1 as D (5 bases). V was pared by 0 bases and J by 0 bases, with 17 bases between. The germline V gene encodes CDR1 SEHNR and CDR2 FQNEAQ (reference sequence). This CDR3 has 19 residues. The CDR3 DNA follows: TGTGCCAGCAGCTTAGCAGCAACCCGGGACGGAACAACTAATGAAAAACTGTTTTTT. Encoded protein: CASSLAATRDGTTNEKLFF.

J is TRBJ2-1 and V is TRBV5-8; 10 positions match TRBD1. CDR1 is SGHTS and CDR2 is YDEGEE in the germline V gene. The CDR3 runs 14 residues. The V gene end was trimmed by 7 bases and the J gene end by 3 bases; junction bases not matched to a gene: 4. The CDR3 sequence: CASPGTGVYNEQFF. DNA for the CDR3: TGTGCCAGCCCCGGGACAGGGGTCTACAATGAGCAGTTCTTC.

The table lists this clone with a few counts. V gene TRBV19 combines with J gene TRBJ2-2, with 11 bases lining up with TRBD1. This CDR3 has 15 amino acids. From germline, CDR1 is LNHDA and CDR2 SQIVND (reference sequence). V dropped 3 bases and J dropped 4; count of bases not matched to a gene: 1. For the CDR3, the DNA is TGTGCCAGTAGTATCGGGACAGGGGGCACCGGGGAGCTGTTTTTT. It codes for CASSIGTGGTGELFF.

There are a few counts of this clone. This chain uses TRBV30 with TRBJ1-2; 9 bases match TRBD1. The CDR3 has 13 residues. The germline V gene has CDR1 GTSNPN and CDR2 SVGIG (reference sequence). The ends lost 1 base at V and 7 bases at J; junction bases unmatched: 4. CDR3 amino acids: CAWSGDRAAGYTF. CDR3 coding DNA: TGTGCCTGGAGTGGGGACAGGGCCGCTGGCTACACCTTC.

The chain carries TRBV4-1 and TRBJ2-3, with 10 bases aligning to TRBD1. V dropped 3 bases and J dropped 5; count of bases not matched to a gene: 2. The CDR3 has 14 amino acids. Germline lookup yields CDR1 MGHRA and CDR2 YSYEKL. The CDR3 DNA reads TGCGCCAGCAGCCAGGGACAGGGGTTAGATACGCAGTATTTT. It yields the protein CASSQGQGLDTQYF.

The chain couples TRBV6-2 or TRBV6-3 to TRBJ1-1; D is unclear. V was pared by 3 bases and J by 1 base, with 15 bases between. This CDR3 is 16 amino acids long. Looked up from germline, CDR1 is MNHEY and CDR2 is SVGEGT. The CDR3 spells CASSYVNALPNTEAFF. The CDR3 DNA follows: TGTGCCAGCAGTTATGTGAATGCCCTTCCGAACACTGAAGCTTTCTTT.

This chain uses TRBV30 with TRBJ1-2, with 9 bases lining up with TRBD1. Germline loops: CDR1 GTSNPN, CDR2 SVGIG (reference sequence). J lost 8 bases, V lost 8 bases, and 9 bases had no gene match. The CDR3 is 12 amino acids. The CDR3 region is CALSQGAGGYTF. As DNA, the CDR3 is TGTGCCCTATCACAGGGGGCTGGAGGCTACACCTTC.

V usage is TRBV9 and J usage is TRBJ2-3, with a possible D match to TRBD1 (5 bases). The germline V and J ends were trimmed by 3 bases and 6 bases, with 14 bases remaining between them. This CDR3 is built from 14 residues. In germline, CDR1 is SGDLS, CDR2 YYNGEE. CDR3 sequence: CASSGEGAPDTQYF. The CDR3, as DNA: TGTGCCAGCAGCGGCGAAGGGGCCCCGGATACGCAGTATTTT.

This chain's CDR3 is CASGPPTEAFF. The CDR3 DNA is TGTGCTAGTGGTCCCCCCACTGAAGCTTTCTTT. The chain combines TRBV12-5 with TRBJ1-1; D unclear. Germline V gives CDR1 LGHNT, CDR2 FRNRAP. The CDR3 covers 11 residues. The V gene lost 5 bases and the J gene lost 4 bases, with 5 bases spanning the gap.

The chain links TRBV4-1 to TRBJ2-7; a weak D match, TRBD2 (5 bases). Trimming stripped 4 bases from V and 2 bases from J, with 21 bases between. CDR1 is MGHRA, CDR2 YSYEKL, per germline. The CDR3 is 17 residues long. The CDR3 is CASSPWGLADNAYEQYF. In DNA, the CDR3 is TGCGCCAGCAGCCCCTGGGGTCTAGCTGATAATGCCTACGAGCAGTACTTC.

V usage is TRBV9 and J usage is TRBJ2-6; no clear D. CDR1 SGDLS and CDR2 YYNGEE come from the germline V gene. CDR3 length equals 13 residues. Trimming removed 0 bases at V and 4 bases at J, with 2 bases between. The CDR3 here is CASSVGGANVLTF. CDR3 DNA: TGTGCCAGCAGCGTAGGAGGGGCCAACGTCCTGACTTTC.

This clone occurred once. The DNA for the CDR3 is TGTGCCAGCAGTGAAGCGCAGGGGACAGGGGGGGACGGGCAGTACTTC. It codes for CASSEAQGTGGDGQYF. V usage is TRBV6-1 and J usage is TRBJ2-7; TRBD1 aligns across 11 bases. From germline, CDR1 is MNHNS and CDR2 SASEGT. J lost 9 bases, V lost 0 bases, and 10 bases had no gene match. The CDR3 spans 16 residues.

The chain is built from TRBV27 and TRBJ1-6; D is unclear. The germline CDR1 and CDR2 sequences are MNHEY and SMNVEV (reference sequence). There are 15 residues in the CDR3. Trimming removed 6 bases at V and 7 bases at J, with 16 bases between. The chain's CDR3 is CASSPPRTANSPLHF. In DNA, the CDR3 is TGTGCCAGCAGCCCACCAAGGACCGCGAATTCACCCCTCCACTTT.

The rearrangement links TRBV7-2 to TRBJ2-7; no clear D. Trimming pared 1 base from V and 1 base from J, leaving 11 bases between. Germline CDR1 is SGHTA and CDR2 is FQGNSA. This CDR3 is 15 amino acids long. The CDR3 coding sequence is TGTGCCAGCAGCTTAGATTACACCAGGTCCTACGAGCAGTACTTC. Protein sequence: CASSLDYTRSYEQYF.

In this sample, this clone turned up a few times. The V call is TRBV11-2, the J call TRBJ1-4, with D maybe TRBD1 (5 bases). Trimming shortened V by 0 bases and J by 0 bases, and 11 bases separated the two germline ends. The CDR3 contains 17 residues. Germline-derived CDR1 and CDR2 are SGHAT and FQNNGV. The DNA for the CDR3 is TGTGCCAGCAGCTTAGAGACAGTCGTTGCAACTAATGAAAAACTGTTTTTT. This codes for CASSLETVVATNEKLFF.

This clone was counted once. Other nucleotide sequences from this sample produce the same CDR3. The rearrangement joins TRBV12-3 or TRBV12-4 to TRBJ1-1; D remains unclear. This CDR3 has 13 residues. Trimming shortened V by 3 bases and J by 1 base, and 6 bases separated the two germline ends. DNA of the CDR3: TGTGCCAGCAGTTTCGGGCAGAACACTGAAGCTTTCTTT. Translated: CASSFGQNTEAFF.

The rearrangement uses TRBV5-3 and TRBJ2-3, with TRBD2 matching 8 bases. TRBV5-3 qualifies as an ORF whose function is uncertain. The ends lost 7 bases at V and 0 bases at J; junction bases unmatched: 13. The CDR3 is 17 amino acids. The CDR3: CARGCGGPNPSTDTQYF. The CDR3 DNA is TGTGCCAGAGGATGCGGGGGGCCTAATCCTAGCACAGATACGCAGTATTTT.

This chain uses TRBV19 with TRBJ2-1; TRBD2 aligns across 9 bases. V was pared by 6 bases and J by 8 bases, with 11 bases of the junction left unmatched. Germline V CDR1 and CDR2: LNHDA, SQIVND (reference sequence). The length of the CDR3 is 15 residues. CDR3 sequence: CASRSGTSSPYEQFF. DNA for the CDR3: TGTGCCAGTAGGTCCGGGACTAGCAGCCCCTATGAGCAGTTCTTC.

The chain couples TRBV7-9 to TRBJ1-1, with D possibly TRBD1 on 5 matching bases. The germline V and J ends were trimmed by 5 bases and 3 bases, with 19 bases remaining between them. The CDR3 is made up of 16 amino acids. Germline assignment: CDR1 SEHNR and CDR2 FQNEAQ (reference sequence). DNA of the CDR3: TGTGCCAGCAGCGGGGACCAAGAGCGTTTAGACACTGAAGCTTTCTTT. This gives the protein CASSGDQERLDTEAFF. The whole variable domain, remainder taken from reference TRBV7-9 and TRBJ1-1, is DTGVSQNPRHKITKRGQNVTFRCDPISEHNRLYWYRQTLGQGPEFLTYFQNEAQLEKSRLLSDRFSAERPKGSFSTLEIQRTEQGDSAMYLCASSGDQERLDTEAFFGQGTRLTVV.

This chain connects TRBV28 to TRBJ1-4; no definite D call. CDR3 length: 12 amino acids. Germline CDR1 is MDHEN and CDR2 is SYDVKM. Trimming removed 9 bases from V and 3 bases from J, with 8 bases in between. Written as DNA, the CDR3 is TGTGCCAGTGGACGGCCTAATGAAAAACTGTTTTTT. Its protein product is CASGRPNEKLFF.

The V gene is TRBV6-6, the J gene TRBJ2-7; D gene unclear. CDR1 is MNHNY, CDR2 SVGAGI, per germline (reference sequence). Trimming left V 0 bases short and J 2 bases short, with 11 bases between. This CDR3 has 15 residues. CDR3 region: CASSYSETATYEQYF. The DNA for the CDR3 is TGTGCCAGCAGTTACTCCGAGACGGCAACCTACGAGCAGTACTTC.

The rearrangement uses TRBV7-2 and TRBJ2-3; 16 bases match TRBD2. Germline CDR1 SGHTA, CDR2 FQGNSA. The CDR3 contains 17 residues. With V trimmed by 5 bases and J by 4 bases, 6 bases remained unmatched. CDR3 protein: CASSPVGTSGGADTQYF. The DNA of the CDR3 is TGTGCCAGCAGCCCAGTCGGGACTAGCGGGGGGGCAGATACGCAGTATTTT.

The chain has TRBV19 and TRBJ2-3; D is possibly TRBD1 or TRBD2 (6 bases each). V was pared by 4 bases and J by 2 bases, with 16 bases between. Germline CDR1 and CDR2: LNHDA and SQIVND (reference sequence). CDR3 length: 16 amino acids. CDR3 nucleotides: TGTGCCAGTAGTAGCGGGACACGTGGGTACACAGATACGCAGTATTTT. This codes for CASSSGTRGYTDTQYF.

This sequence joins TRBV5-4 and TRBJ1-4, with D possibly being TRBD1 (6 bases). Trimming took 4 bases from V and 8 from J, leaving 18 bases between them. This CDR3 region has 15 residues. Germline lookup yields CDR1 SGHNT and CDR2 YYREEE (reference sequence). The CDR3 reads CASSPTQGSEEKLFF. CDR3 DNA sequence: TGTGCCAGCAGCCCTACACAGGGAAGCGAAGAAAAACTGTTTTTT.

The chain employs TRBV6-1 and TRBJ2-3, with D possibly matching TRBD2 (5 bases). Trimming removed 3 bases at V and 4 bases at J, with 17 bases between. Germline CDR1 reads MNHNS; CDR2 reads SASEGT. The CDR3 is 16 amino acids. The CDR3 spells CASSEIGLASPDTQYF. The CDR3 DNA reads TGTGCCAGCAGTGAGATCGGGCTAGCCAGCCCAGATACGCAGTATTTT.

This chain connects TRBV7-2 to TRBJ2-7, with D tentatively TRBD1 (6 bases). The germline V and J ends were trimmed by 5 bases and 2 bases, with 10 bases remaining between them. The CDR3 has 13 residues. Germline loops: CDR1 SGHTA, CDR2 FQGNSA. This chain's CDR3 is CASSNRVPYEQYF. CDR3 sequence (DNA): TGTGCCAGCAGCAACAGGGTGCCCTACGAGCAGTACTTC.

The CDR3 loop is CASSTSRYGLAGREQYF. The CDR3 coding sequence is TGTGCCAGTAGTACGAGCAGATATGGACTAGCGGGACGAGAGCAGTACTTC. This chain links TRBV19 with TRBJ2-7; 12 bases fit TRBD2. V dropped 4 bases and J dropped 7; count of bases not matched to a gene: 14. The CDR3 consists of 17 residues. Germline V CDR1 and CDR2: LNHDA, SQIVND (reference sequence).

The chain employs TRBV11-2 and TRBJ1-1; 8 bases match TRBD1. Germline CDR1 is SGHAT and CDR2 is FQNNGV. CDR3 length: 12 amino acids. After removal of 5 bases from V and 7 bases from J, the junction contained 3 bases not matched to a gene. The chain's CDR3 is CASSADRGEAFF. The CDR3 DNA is TGTGCCAGCAGCGCTGACAGGGGTGAAGCTTTCTTT.